The 27 T cell receptor beta chains listed next were all sequenced from one sample in a study of robustness of blood B and T cell sequencing. TCR beta repertoires were quantified from mRNA rather than genomic DNA. cDNA was made with a 5' template-switch oligo adding a universal priming site. A 12-nucleotide random UMI in the template-switch oligo labeled every cDNA molecule. TCRdb fed the PCR reads into MiXCR, producing one record per CDR3 protein. The sample yields approximately 1,200 distinct CDR3 sequences, around two thirds seen once. The sequenced sample consisted of peripheral blood. These receptors came from a human donor in good health.

This chain connects TRBV6-1 to TRBJ1-1; D possibly corresponds to TRBD1 (6 bases). The germline V gene encodes CDR1 MNHNS and CDR2 SASEGT. This CDR3 comprises 12 residues. V gave up 7 bases and J gave up 3 bases, with 9 bases separating them. The DNA for the CDR3 is TGTGCCAGCAAACAGGGTTACACTGAAGCTTTCTTT. Translated: CASKQGYTEAFF.

The CDR3 nucleotides are TGTGCCAGCAGTTCTGAAAGGGGGCTGGGCAATCAGCCCCAGCATTTT. This translates into CASSSERGLGNQPQHF. This sequence joins TRBV6-2 or TRBV6-3 and TRBJ1-5; TRBD1 aligns across 7 bases. J gave up 2 bases and V 4 bases, and 8 bases lay outside the gene matches. The CDR3 length is 16 residues. Germline V gene data show CDR1 as MNHEY and CDR2 as SVGEGT.

This rearrangement joins TRBV10-3 to TRBJ1-2, with TRBD1 as a possible D gene (5 bases). The germline V gene encodes CDR1 ENHRY and CDR2 SYGVKD. V gave up 5 bases and J gave up 6 bases, with 16 bases separating them. CDR3 length equals 14 residues. The CDR3: CAISPEGIGNGYTF. DNA for the CDR3: TGTGCCATCAGTCCCGAGGGGATTGGAAATGGCTACACCTTC.

This clonotype was recorded only once. The V and J genes are TRBV28 and TRBJ2-7; TRBD1 matches at 8 bases. Germline V gene data show CDR1 as MDHEN and CDR2 as SYDVKM. The V segment lost 3 bases and the J segment 2 bases; nucleotides outside the gene matches: 6. The CDR3 is made up of 15 amino acids. The CDR3 DNA follows: TGTGCCAGCAGTTTGGTTGGACAGGGAACCTACGAGCAGTACTTC. Protein sequence: CASSLVGQGTYEQYF.

This clonotype was seen just once. This CDR3 reads CSVGLMNTEAFF. DNA for the CDR3: TGCAGCGTTGGACTGATGAACACTGAAGCTTTCTTT. The chain joins TRBV29-1 to TRBJ1-1; no clear D gene. Germline loops: CDR1 SQVTM, CDR2 ANQGSEA. The CDR3 runs to 12 residues. Deletions cut 4 bases from V and 0 bases from J, with 6 bases between. The whole variable domain, remainder taken from reference TRBV29-1 and TRBJ1-1, is SAVISQKPSRDICQRGTSLTIQCQVDSQVTMMFWYRQQPGQSLTLIATANQGSEATYESGFVIDKFPISRPNLTFSTLTVSNMSPEDSSIYLCSVGLMNTEAFFGQGTRLTVV.

The chain employs TRBV7-8 and TRBJ1-5, with D maybe TRBD1 (5 bases). The CDR3 covers 16 residues. V was cut by 2 bases and J by 6 bases, with 17 bases left in between. Germline assignment: CDR1 SGHVS and CDR2 FQNEAQ. CDR3 bases: TGTGCCAGCAGCTTAAGGGTCGAGGGGAATCCTCAGCCCCAGCATTTT. Its protein product is CASSLRVEGNPQPQHF.

This clonotype has more than one count but fewer than ten. This chain links TRBV30 with TRBJ1-1, with D possibly being TRBD1 (5 bases). CDR3 length: 13 amino acids. Trimming removed 2 bases from V and 0 bases from J, with 7 bases in between. Germline V CDR1 and CDR2: GTSNPN, SVGIG (reference sequence). As DNA, the CDR3 is TGTGCCTGGAGTCGGGGACTGAACACTGAAGCTTTCTTT. Amino acid sequence: CAWSRGLNTEAFF.

The rearrangement joins TRBV11-1 to TRBJ2-3; 9 nucleotides match TRBD2. The V gene end was trimmed by 5 bases and the J gene end by 4 bases; junction bases not matched to a gene: 4. This CDR3 comprises 14 residues. Germline loops: CDR1 SGHAT, CDR2 FQDESV (reference sequence). CDR3 in DNA: TGTGCCAGCAGCGGGACTAGCATATCAGATACGCAGTATTTT. This sequence encodes CASSGTSISDTQYF.

The chain links TRBV20-1 to TRBJ1-4; 7 bases align to TRBD1. Per germline, CDR1 DFQATT and CDR2 SNEGSKA (reference sequence). V trimming: 7 bases; J trimming: 8 bases; junction bases outside the gene matches: 10. CDR3 size: 13 residues. The CDR3 nucleotides read TGCAGTGTTCAGACAGGGACTAGAGAAAAACTGTTTTTT. It codes for CSVQTGTREKLFF.

This sequence joins TRBV7-9 and TRBJ2-7; tentative D call: TRBD2 (7 bases). Germline V gives CDR1 SEHNR, CDR2 FQNEAQ (reference sequence). The CDR3 is made up of 14 amino acids. Trimming took off 1 base at V and 5 bases at J, with 12 bases between the two ends. The CDR3 sequence is CASSLESGGHEQYF. The CDR3 DNA is TGTGCCAGCAGCTTAGAATCGGGGGGCCACGAGCAGTACTTC.

This chain connects TRBV10-3 to TRBJ2-7; tentatively, D is TRBD2 (5 bases). This CDR3 spans 15 amino acids. Germline CDR1 reads ENHRY; CDR2 reads SYGVKD. V lost 2 bases, J lost 0 bases, and 11 bases lay in between. The CDR3 DNA reads TGTGCCATCAGTGAGGGTAAAGGGAGCTCCTACGAGCAGTACTTC. Protein sequence: CAISEGKGSSYEQYF.

The chain couples TRBV12-3 or TRBV12-4 to TRBJ1-1; TRBD1 is a possible D gene (5 bases). The CDR3 runs to 14 residues. V lost 6 bases, J lost 1 base, and 12 bases lay in between. Here the CDR3 reads CASRIRGRNTEAFF. The CDR3 DNA reads TGTGCCAGCAGAATAAGGGGTCGGAACACTGAAGCTTTCTTT.

V is TRBV1 and J is TRBJ2-7. TRBV1 is given as a pseudogene. The CDR3 totals 12 residues. This CDR3 is CTTGSFSYEQYF. CDR3 in DNA: TGCACCACAGGTAGTTTCTCCTACGAGCAGTACTTC.

The rearrangement links TRBV15 to TRBJ1-1; D not certain. This CDR3 spans 14 amino acids. Trimming cost V 5 bases and J 0 bases, with 10 bases left between them. Germline lookup yields CDR1 LNHNV and CDR2 YYDKDF (reference sequence). The CDR3 region has the DNA TGTGCCACCAGCCTCCCCGCTATGAACACTGAAGCTTTCTTT. This translates into CATSLPAMNTEAFF.

V usage is TRBV3-1 and J usage is TRBJ1-1, with a possible D match to TRBD1 (5 bases). Trimming stripped 1 base from V and 5 bases from J, with 14 bases between. CDR1 is LGHDT, CDR2 YNNKEL, per germline (reference sequence). There are 15 residues in the CDR3. The CDR3 DNA reads TGTGCCAGCAGCCAAGTCGTTGGGGGTTTGACTGAAGCTTTCTTT. It translates to CASSQVVGGLTEAFF. Full variable domain (remainder filled in from reference TRBV3-1 and TRBJ1-1): DTAVSQTPKYLVTQMGNDKSIKCEQNLGHDTMYWYKQDSKKFLKIMFSYNNKELIINETVPNRFSPKSPDKAHLNLHINSLELGDSAVYFCASSQVVGGLTEAFFGQGTRLTVV.

This rearrangement joins TRBV5-5 to TRBJ2-7; possibly TRBD2 for D (6 bases). Germline V gene sequence: CDR1 SGHKS, CDR2 YYEKEE (reference sequence). The CDR3 sequence is 16 residues long. Trimming left V 0 bases short and J 1 base short, with 14 bases between. The CDR3 nucleotides read TGTGCCAGCAGCTTGGCCGTCCACGGGGGATCCTACGAGCAGTACTTC. Translated, it gives CASSLAVHGGSYEQYF. The whole variable domain, remainder taken from reference TRBV5-5 and TRBJ2-7, is DAGVTQSPTHLIKTRGQQVTLRCSPISGHKSVSWYQQVLGQGPQFIFQYYEKEERGRGNFPDRFSARQFPNYSSELNVNALLLGDSALYLCASSLAVHGGSYEQYFGPGTRLTVT.

The chain has TRBV29-1 and TRBJ2-3, with D unresolved. Germline V CDR1 and CDR2: SQVTM, ANQGSEA. Trimming cost V 8 bases and J 2 bases, with 5 bases left between them. CDR3 length: 10 amino acids. The CDR3 coding sequence is TGCAGCACAAACACAGATACGCAGTATTTT. Amino acid sequence: CSTNTDTQYF.

This chain links TRBV7-8 with TRBJ2-1; 8 bases are a match to TRBD2. Trimming removed 7 bases from V and 0 bases from J; junction bases left unmatched: 5. The germline CDR1 and CDR2 sequences are SGHVS and FQNEAQ. The CDR3 sequence is 15 residues long. DNA for the CDR3: TGTGCCAGCATCCGGACTAGCAGCTCCTACAATGAGCAGTTCTTC. This sequence encodes CASIRTSSSYNEQFF.

This chain connects TRBV6-5 to TRBJ2-3; no firm D call. Germline V gene sequence: CDR1 MNHEY, CDR2 SVGAGI. The length of the CDR3 is 15 residues. Trimming shortened V by 0 bases and J by 2 bases, and 9 bases separated the two germline ends. CDR3 sequence: CASSYSIPDTDTQYF. The DNA of the CDR3 is TGTGCCAGCAGTTACTCGATCCCCGACACAGATACGCAGTATTTT.

This clonotype counts as large. The chain has TRBV6-1 and TRBJ1-2, with 11 bases aligning to TRBD1. The CDR3 length is 17 residues. J lost 4 bases, V lost 4 bases, and 11 bases had no gene match. Germline CDR1 is MNHNS and CDR2 is SASEGT. The CDR3: CASSAPPGTGGSYGYTF. CDR3 DNA sequence: TGTGCCAGCAGTGCACCACCCGGGACAGGGGGGAGCTATGGCTACACCTTC.

The J gene is TRBJ2-1, the V gene TRBV2; D is uncertain. Trimming removed 5 bases at V and 5 bases at J, with 16 bases between. Per the germline V gene, CDR1 is SNHLY and CDR2 is FYNNEI. The CDR3 extends over 15 amino acids. The CDR3 nucleotides are TGTGCCAGCAGTAACCGGCCGCCAAGGAACAATGAGCAGTTCTTC. The encoded protein is CASSNRPPRNNEQFF.

This chain links TRBV2 with TRBJ1-4, with D uncertain. V was clipped by 4 bases and J by 7 bases, with 13 bases between them. The CDR3 covers 14 residues. CDR1 is SNHLY and CDR2 is FYNNEI in the germline V gene. CDR3 protein: CASSAFSVGEKLFF. The CDR3 bases are TGTGCCAGCAGTGCCTTCTCCGTAGGTGAAAAACTGTTTTTT.

CDR3 bases: TGCGCCAGCAGCGCGTTATTGAGGAACACTGAAGCTTTCTTT. Its protein is CASSALLRNTEAFF. The J gene is TRBJ1-1, the V gene TRBV5-1; D ambiguous. Germline CDR1 and CDR2: SGHRS and YFSETQ. The CDR3 loop spans 14 amino acids. V lost 4 bases to trimming and J lost 1 base, with 11 bases between them.

In this sample, this clonotype turned up a few times. The chain combines TRBV9 with TRBJ2-7; D might be TRBD1 (5 bases). Trimming stripped 1 base from V and 0 bases from J, with 11 bases between. Per germline, CDR1 SGDLS and CDR2 YYNGEE. The CDR3 is 15 residues long. The CDR3 DNA reads as TGTGCCAGCAGCGTAACAGGCTCGGGCTCCTACGAGCAGTACTTC. This sequence encodes CASSVTGSGSYEQYF.

The chain couples TRBV10-1 to TRBJ1-1, with D unresolved. Germline CDR1 is WNHNN and CDR2 is SYGVQD (reference sequence). Deletions cut 4 bases from V and 7 bases from J, with 10 bases between. The CDR3 length is 12 residues. The CDR3, as DNA: TGCGCCAGCAGTGGACAAAGCAATGAAGCTTTCTTT. Translation: CASSGQSNEAFF.

This clonotype was seen only a few times. V and J are TRBV15 and TRBJ1-5; D not resolved. The germline V gene encodes CDR1 LNHNV and CDR2 YYDKDF (reference sequence). This CDR3 has 14 residues. V was clipped by 2 bases and J by 2 bases, with 7 bases between them. The CDR3 region is CATSRNYGNQPQHF. The CDR3 nucleotides read TGTGCCACCAGCAGAAACTATGGCAATCAGCCCCAGCATTTT.

The V and J genes are TRBV12-3 or TRBV12-4 and TRBJ1-1, with a tentative D call TRBD1 (5 bases). The CDR3 consists of 15 residues. The ends were cut back, 4 bases at V and 2 bases at J, with 14 bases in the middle. The CDR3 region has the DNA TGTGCCAGCAGTTCCCTGGGGGTGATCAACACTGAAGCTTTCTTT. As protein: CASSSLGVINTEAFF.